One TCR beta chain is described in this entry. This entry belongs to a study of shared clonotypes between healthy human individuals. The data were produced by immunoSEQ multiplex PCR, yet TCRdb's version contains in-frame clones alone and is incomplete. Of some 900,000 clones in the sample, 76% are singletons; the top ten hold approximately 1.5%. This CDR3 has 16 residues. CDR1 is SEHNR and CDR2 is FQNEAQ in the germline V gene (reference sequence). V lost 5 bases and J lost 0, with 14 bases in between. The source of this sequence is a man between 18 and 35 years old in good health. The J gene is TRBJ2-4, the V gene TRBV7-9; D is possibly TRBD1 (6 bases). The sequencing sample was made of memory CD4+ T cells sorted from blood. Subset denoted: CD45RA-negative fraction. CDR3 residues: CASSPQGMEAKNIQYF. CDR3 coding DNA: TGTGCCAGCAGCCCACAGGGTATGGAAGCCAAAAACATTCAGTACTTC.